This TCR beta chain emerged from a study of somatic mutations in cytotoxic T cells in rheumatoid arthritis. Sequenced by immunoSEQ multiplex PCR; TCRdb stores in-frame clones only, minus some. The data contain some 20,000 clones, roughly 86% of them seen just once; the ten biggest clones take up 18%. The CDR3 totals 15 residues. The germline V gene encodes CDR1 WSHSY and CDR2 SAAADI. V was cut by 3 bases and J by 1 base, with 10 bases left in between. Material: CD8+ T cells sorted from blood. This TCR was sampled from a woman between 50 and 59 years old in good health. The chain recombines TRBV10-2 with TRBJ1-5, with D unresolved. CDR3 sequence reads: CASSDEGWSNQPQHF. In nucleotides, the CDR3 is TGCGCCAGCAGTGACGAGGGCTGGAGCAATCAGCCCCAGCATTTT.